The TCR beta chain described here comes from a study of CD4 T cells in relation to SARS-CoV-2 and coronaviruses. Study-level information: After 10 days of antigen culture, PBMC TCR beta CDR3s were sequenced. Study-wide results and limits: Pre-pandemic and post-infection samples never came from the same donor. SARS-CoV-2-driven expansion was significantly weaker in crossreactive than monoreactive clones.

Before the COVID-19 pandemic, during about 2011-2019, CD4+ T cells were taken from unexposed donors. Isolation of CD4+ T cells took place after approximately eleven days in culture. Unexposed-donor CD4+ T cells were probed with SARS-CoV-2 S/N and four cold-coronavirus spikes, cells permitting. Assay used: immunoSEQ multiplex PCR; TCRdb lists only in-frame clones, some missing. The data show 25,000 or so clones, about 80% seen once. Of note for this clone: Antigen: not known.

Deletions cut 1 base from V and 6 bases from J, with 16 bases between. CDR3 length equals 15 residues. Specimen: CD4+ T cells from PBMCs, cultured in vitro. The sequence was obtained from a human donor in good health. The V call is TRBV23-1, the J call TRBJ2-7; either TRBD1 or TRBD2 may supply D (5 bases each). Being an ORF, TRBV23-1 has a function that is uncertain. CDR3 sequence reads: CASSQFKWGLIEQYF. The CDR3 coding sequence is TGCGCCAGCAGTCAATTCAAATGGGGGTTGATCGAGCAGTACTTC.